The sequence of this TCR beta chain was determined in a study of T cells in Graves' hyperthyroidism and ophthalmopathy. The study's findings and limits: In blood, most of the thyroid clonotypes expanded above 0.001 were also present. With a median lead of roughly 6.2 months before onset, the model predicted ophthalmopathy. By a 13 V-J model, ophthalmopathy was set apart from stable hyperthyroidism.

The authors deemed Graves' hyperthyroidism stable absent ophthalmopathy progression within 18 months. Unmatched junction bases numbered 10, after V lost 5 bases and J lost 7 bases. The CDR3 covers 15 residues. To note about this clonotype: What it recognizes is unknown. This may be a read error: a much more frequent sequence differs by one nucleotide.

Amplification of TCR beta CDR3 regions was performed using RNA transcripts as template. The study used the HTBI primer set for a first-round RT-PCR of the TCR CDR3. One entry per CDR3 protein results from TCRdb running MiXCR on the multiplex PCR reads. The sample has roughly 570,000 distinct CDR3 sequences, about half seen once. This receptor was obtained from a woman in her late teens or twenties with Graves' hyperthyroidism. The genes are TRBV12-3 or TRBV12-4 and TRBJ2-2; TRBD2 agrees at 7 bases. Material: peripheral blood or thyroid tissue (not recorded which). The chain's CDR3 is CASSPGTKPGGELFF. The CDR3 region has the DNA TGTGCCAGCAGTCCCGGGACTAAACCGGGCGGGGAGCTGTTTTTT.